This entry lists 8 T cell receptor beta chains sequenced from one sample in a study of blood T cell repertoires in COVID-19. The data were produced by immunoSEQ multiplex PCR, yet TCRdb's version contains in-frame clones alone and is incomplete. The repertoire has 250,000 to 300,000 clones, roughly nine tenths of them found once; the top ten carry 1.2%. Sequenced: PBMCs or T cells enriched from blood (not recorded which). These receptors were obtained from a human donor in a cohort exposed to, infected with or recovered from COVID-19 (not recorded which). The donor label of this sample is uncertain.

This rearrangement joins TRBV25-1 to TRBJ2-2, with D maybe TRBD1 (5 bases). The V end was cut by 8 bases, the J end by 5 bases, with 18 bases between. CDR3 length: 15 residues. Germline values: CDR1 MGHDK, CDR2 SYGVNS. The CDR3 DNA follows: TGTGCCAGCTCTCAAGCAGGGTACGGTACCGGGGAGCTGTTTTTT. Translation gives CASSQAGYGTGELFF.

The CDR3 coding sequence is TGCGCCAGCAGCCTCAGTAGCGGGGGAGACACAGATACGCAGTATTTT. The encoded protein is CASSLSSGGDTDTQYF. The chain has TRBV4-3 and TRBJ2-3, with 9 positions matching TRBD2. The CDR3 loop spans 16 amino acids. The germline CDR1 and CDR2 sequences are LGHNA and YSLEER. The J segment lost 2 bases and the V segment lost 4 bases, leaving 7 bases of the junction unmatched.

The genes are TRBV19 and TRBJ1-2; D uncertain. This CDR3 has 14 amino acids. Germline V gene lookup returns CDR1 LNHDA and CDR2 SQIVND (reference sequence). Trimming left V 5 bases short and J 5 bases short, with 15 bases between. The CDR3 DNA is TGTGCCAGTAGTCTTGACTCTCCCTTGTATGGCTACACCTTC. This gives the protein CASSLDSPLYGYTF.

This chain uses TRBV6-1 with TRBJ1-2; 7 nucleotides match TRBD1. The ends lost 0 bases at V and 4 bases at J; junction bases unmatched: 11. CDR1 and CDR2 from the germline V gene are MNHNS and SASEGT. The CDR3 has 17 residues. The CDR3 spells CASSEAHVGGAAYGYTF. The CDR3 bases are TGTGCCAGCAGTGAAGCGCATGTAGGGGGCGCGGCCTATGGCTACACCTTC.

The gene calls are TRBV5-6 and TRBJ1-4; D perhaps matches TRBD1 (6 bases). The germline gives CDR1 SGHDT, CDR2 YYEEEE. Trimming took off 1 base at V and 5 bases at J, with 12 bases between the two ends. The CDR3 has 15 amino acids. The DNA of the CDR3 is TGTGCCAGCAGCTTGAAGACAGGTCAGAATGAAAAACTGTTTTTT. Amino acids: CASSLKTGQNEKLFF. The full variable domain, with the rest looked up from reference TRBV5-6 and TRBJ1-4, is DAGVTQSPTHLIKTRGQQVTLRCSPKSGHDTVSWYQQALGQGPQFIFQYYEEEERQRGNFPDRFSGHQFPNYSSELNVNALLLGDSALYLCASSLKTGQNEKLFFGSGTQLSVL.

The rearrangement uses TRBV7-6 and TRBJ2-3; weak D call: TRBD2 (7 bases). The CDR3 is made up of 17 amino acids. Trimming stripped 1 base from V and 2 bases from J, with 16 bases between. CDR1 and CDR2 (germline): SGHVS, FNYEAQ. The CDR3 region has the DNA TGTGCCAGCAGCTTAGTTGTAGAAGGGGGGGCCACAGATACGCAGTATTTT. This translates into CASSLVVEGGATDTQYF.

CDR3: CASSSPGDYGYTF. In DNA, the CDR3 is TGTGCCAGCAGCTCCCCGGGAGACTATGGCTACACCTTC. The chain joins TRBV7-9 to TRBJ1-2; D gene unclear. This CDR3 has 13 amino acids. Germline loops: CDR1 SEHNR, CDR2 FQNEAQ (reference sequence). Trimming cost V 4 bases and J 3 bases, with 9 bases left between them.

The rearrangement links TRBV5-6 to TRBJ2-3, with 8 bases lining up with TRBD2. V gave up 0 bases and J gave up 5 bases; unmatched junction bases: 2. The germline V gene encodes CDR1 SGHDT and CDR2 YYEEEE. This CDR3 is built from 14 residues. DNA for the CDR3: TGTGCCAGCAGCTTGGGCGGGGGGCAAGATACGCAGTATTTT. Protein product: CASSLGGGQDTQYF.